Sequencing of this T cell receptor (beta chain) was carried out in a study of cytomegalovirus exposure and HLA in healthy donors. Study summary: The study placed around 80% of its roughly 400 genotyped donors in the Caucasian-associated ancestry cluster. Findings of the study overall: Presence/absence analyses treated sequencing depth as roughly uniform across donors.

The V gene's germline CDR1 is SGHTA and CDR2 FQGNSA. CDR3 length: 16 residues. V was clipped by 1 base and J by 7 bases; unmatched bases: 8. With 60 Vbeta and 13 Jbeta primers, the PCR was carried out. Measured with immunoSEQ multiplex PCR; TCRdb has only the in-frame clones, and not every one. The data hold 120,000 or so clones, with 80% observed a single time. On this clone: Antigen unknown.

Material: PBMCs. The J gene is TRBJ2-1, the V gene TRBV7-2, with TRBD1 matching 9 bases. This sequence was found in a female donor in good health and CMV-seropositive. The CDR3 is CASSLGSRDRVNEQFF. CDR3 DNA sequence: TGTGCCAGCAGCTTAGGATCTCGGGACAGGGTTAATGAGCAGTTCTTC.